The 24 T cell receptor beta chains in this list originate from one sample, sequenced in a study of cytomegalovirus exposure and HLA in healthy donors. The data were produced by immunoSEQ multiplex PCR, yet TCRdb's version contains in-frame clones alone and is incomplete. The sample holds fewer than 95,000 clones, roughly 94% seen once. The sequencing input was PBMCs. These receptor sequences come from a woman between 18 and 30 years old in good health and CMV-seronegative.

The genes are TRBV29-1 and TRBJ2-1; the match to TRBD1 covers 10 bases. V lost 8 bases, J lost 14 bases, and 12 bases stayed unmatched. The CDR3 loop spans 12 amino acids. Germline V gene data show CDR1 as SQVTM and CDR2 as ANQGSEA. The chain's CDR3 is CSPERSGQGKFF. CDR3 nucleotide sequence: TGCAGCCCAGAGAGGTCGGGACAGGGGAAGTTCTTC.

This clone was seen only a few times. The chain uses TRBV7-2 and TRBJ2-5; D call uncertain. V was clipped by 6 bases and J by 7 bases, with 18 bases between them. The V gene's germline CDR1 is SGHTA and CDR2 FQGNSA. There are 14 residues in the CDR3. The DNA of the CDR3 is TGTGCCAGCAGTTCTCTCGTGGTCGGTGGGACCCAGTACTTC. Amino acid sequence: CASSSLVVGGTQYF.

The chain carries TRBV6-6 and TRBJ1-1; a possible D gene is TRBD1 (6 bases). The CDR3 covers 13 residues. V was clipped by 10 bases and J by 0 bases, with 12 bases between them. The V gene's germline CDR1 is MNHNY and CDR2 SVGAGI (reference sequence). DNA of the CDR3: TGTGCCACCGGACAGACATTGAACACTGAAGCTTTCTTT. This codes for CATGQTLNTEAFF.

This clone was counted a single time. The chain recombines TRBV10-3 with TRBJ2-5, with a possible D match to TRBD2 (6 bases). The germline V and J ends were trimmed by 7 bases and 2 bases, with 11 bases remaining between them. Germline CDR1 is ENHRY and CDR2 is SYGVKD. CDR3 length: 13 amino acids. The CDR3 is CAIMMAGQETQYF. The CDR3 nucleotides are TGTGCCATCATGATGGCGGGGCAAGAGACCCAGTACTTC.

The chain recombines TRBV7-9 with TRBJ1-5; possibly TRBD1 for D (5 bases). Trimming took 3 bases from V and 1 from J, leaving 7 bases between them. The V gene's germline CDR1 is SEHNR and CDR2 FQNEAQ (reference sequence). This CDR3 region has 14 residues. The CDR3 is CASSFQGSNQPQHF. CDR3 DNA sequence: TGTGCCAGCAGCTTTCAGGGAAGCAATCAGCCCCAGCATTTT.

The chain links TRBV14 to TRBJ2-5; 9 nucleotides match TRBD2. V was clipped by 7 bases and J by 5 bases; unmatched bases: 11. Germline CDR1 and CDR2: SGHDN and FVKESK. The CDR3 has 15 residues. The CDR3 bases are TGTGCCAGCACCAAGGGACTAGCCTTCGGGGAGACCCAGTACTTC. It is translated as CASTKGLAFGETQYF.

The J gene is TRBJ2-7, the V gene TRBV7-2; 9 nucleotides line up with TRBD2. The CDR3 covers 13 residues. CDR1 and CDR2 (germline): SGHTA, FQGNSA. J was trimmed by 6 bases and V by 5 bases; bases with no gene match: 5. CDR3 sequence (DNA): TGTGCCAGCAGCCCGGGCGGGAGGGTCGAGCAGTACTTC. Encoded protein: CASSPGGRVEQYF.

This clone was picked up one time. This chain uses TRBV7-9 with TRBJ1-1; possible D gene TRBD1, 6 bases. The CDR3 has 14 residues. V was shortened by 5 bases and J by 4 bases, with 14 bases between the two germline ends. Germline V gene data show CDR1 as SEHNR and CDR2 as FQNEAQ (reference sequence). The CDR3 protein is CASSPRTGSTEAFF. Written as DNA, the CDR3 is TGTGCCAGCAGCCCCAGAACAGGGTCCACTGAAGCTTTCTTT.

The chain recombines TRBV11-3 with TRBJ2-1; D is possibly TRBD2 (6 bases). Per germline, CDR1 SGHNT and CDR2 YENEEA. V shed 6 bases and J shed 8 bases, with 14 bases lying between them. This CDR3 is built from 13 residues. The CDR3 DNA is TGTGCCAGCAGTTCGGGGGTTCTCGATGAGCAGTTCTTC. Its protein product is CASSSGVLDEQFF.

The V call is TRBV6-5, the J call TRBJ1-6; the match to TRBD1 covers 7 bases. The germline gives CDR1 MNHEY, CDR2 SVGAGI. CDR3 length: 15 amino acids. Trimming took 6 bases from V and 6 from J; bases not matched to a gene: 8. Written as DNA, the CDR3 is TGTGCCAGCAGCCTAGACAGGGTTCTTAATTCACCCCTCCACTTT. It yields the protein CASSLDRVLNSPLHF.

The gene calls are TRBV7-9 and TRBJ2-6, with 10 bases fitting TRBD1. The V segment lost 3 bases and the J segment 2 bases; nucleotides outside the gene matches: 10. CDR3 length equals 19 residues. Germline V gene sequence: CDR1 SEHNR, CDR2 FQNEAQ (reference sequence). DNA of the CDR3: TGTGCCAGCAGCTTCCCGGGACAGGGGCTTACTCCTGGGGCCAACGTCCTGACTTTC. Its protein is CASSFPGQGLTPGANVLTF. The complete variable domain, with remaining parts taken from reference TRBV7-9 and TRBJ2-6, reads DTGVSQNPRHKITKRGQNVTFRCDPISEHNRLYWYRQTLGQGPEFLTYFQNEAQLEKSRLLSDRFSAERPKGSFSTLEIQRTEQGDSAMYLCASSFPGQGLTPGANVLTFGAGSRLTVL.

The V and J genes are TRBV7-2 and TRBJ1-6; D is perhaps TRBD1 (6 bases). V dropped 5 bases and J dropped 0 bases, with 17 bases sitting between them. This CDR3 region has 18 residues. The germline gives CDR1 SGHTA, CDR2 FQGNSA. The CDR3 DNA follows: TGTGCCAGCAGCCGCAGCGGGGGCTTGAGCTCCTATAATTCACCCCTCCACTTT. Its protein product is CASSRSGGLSSYNSPLHF.

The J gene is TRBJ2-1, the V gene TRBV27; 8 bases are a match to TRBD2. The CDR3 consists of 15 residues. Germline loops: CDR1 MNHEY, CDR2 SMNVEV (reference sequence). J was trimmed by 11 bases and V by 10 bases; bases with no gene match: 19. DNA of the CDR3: TGTGCCACCAACGAATTAGCGGGGCTCTTAATAAAGCAGTTCTTC. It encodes CATNELAGLLIKQFF.

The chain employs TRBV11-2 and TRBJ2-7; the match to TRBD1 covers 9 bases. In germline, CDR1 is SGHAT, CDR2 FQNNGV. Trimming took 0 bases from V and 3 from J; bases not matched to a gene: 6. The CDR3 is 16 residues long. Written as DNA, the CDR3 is TGTGCCAGCAGCTTAGATTTAGGGACAGGGAGCTACGAGCAGTACTTC. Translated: CASSLDLGTGSYEQYF.

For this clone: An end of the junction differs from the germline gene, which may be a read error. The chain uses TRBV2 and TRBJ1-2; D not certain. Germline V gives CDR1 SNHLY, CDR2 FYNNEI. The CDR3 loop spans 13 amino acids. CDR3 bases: TGTGCCAGCAGTCGAGAGTCCCGAAAAAGTACTTTCTTC. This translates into CASSRESRKSTFF.

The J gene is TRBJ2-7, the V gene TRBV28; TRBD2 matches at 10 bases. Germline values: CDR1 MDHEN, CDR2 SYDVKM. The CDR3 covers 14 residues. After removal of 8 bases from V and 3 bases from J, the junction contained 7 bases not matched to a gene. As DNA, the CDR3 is TGTGCCAGCGCCTCCGGGACTAGCGACTACGAGCAGTACTTC. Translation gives CASASGTSDYEQYF.

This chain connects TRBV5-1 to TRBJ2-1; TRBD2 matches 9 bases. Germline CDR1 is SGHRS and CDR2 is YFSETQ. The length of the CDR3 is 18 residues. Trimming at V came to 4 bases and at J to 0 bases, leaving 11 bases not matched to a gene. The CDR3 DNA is TGCGCCAGCAGCCACCCTAACCTAGCGGGAAGCTCCTACAATGAGCAGTTCTTC. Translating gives CASSHPNLAGSSYNEQFF.

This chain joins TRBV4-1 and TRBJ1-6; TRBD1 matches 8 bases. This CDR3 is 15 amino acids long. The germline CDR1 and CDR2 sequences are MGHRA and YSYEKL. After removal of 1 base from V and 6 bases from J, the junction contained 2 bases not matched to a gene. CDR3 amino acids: CASSQVDRGNSPLHF. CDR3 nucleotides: TGCGCCAGCAGCCAAGTAGACAGGGGTAATTCACCCCTCCACTTT.

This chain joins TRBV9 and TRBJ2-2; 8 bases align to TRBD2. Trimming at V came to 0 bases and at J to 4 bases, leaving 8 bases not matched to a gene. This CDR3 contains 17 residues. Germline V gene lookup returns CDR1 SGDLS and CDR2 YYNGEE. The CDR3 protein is CASSVVSAGGFTGELFF. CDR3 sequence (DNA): TGTGCCAGCAGCGTAGTATCGGCGGGGGGTTTCACCGGGGAGCTGTTTTTT.

This CDR3 reads CASSIEMGLSNQPQHF. The CDR3 DNA follows: TGTGCCAGTAGTATCGAAATGGGACTCAGCAATCAGCCCCAGCATTTT. The rearrangement joins TRBV19 to TRBJ1-5; D perhaps matches TRBD1 (5 bases). Germline V gives CDR1 LNHDA, CDR2 SQIVND (reference sequence). The CDR3 has 16 amino acids. The V end was cut by 3 bases, the J end by 1 base, with 13 bases between.

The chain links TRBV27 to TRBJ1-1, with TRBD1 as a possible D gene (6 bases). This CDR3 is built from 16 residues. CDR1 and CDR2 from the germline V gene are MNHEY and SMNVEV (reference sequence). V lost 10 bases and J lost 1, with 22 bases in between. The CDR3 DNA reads TGTGCCACCCGAGGGGGAGCGGGGGTGACGAACACTGAAGCTTTCTTT. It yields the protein CATRGGAGVTNTEAFF.

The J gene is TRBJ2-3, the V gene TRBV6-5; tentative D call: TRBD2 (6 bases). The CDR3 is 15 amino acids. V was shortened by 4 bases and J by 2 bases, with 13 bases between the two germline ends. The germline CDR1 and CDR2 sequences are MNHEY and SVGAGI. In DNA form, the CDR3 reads TGTGCCAGCAGTTCTACGCGGGGAGTCACAGATACGCAGTATTTT. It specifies CASSSTRGVTDTQYF.

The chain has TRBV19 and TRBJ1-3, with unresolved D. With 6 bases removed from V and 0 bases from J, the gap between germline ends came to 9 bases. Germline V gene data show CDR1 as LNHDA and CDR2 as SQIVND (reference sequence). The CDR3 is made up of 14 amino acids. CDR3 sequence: CASRRRSSGNTIYF. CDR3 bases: TGTGCCAGTAGGCGGAGGAGCTCTGGAAACACCATATATTTT.

The CDR3 here is CAISDDRLHGNQPQHF. CDR3 nucleotides: TGTGCCATCAGTGACGACAGGTTGCATGGCAATCAGCCCCAGCATTTT. This chain links TRBV10-3 with TRBJ1-5, with D perhaps matching TRBD1 (6 bases). Germline CDR1 ENHRY, CDR2 SYGVKD. V lost 3 bases and J lost 2, with 14 bases in between. The CDR3 length is 16 residues.